The rows below give T cell receptor beta chains drawn from one sample of a study of blood T cell repertoires in COVID-19. Profiled with immunoSEQ multiplex PCR; TCRdb holds only in-frame clones, not every one. The sample carries about 110,000 clones, roughly 80% recorded once. The specimen sequenced was peripheral blood. These receptors came from an elderly woman with acute or convalescent COVID-19. Each CDR3 is given with its conserved first and last residue. A D gene is named only where the DNA matches it firmly. The listing skips clone size in some rows; elsewhere it reads once, few, many or a size class.

CDR3,DNA,V,J,D,size
CASSQGAWETQYF,TGTGCCAGTAGTCAGGGGGCGTGGGAGACCCAGTACTTC,TRBV19,TRBJ2-5,TRBD1,.
CATSRATGAPLHF,TGTGCCACCAGCAGAGCCACTGGAGCACCCCTCCACTTT,TRBV15,TRBJ1-6,.,once
CASSLDSGANTEAFF,TGTGCCAGCAGTTTAGATTCAGGGGCGAACACTGAAGCTTTCTTT,TRBV28,TRBJ1-1,.,.
CASSPPSSTDTQYF,TGTGCCAGCTCACCACCTTCTAGCACAGATACGCAGTATTTT,TRBV18,TRBJ2-3,.,.
CASSLDSATKNIQYF,TGCGCCAGCAGCTTGGACAGTGCTACCAAAAACATTCAGTACTTC,TRBV5-1,TRBJ2-4,.,.
CASGTSGRPVEQYF,TGTGCCAGCGGGACTAGCGGGAGGCCGGTCGAGCAGTACTTC,TRBV27,TRBJ2-7,TRBD2,few
CAWKPYRFRQPQHF,TGTGCCTGGAAACCCTACAGGTTCAGACAGCCCCAGCATTTT,TRBV30,TRBJ1-5,.,.
CASSPTGVNTGELFF,TGTGCCAGCAGCCCGACAGGGGTGAACACCGGGGAGCTGTTTTTT,TRBV7-9,TRBJ2-2,TRBD1,.
CASSRGERTAGNTIYF,TGTGCCAGCAGCCGTGGGGAGAGGACGGCTGGAAACACCATATATTTT,TRBV7-2,TRBJ1-3,.,.
CASGFRDTYQPQHF,TGTGCTAGTGGTTTTAGGGACACCTATCAGCCCCAGCATTTT,TRBV12-5,TRBJ1-5,.,.
CASSRGNDQPQHF,TGTGCCAGCAGCCGGGGCAATGATCAGCCCCAGCATTTT,TRBV3-1/TRBV3-2,TRBJ1-5,.,.
CASTLAGAPNEQFF,TGTGCCAGTACTCTAGCGGGAGCCCCCAATGAGCAGTTCTTC,TRBV19,TRBJ2-1,TRBD2,.
CASSQSRNTEAFF,TGTGCCAGCAGCCAGAGTAGAAACACTGAAGCTTTCTTT,TRBV4-2,TRBJ1-1,.,.
CATSRAQGGYNEQFF,TGTGCCACCAGCAGAGCACAGGGAGGGTACAATGAGCAGTTCTTC,TRBV15,TRBJ2-1,.,.
CASSAPEGLAVEQYF,TGTGCCAGCAGTGCCCCGGAGGGACTAGCGGTCGAGCAGTACTTC,TRBV25-1,TRBJ2-7,TRBD2,.
CASSSSLFGELFF,TGTGCCAGCAGTTCCTCCCTATTCGGGGAGCTGTTTTTT,TRBV28,TRBJ2-2,.,.
CASSLAPPTSGRLYEQFF,TGCGCCAGCAGCTTGGCCCCTCCTACTAGCGGGAGGTTGTATGAGCAGTTCTTC,TRBV5-1,TRBJ2-1,TRBD2,.
CASSVAIRDRVISGANVLTF,TGTGCCAGCAGTGTGGCCATCCGGGACAGGGTGATCTCTGGGGCCAACGTCCTGACTTTC,TRBV27,TRBJ2-6,TRBD1,once
CASRPGTTDTGELFF,TGTGCCAGTAGACCCGGGACTACTGACACCGGGGAGCTGTTTTTT,TRBV19,TRBJ2-2,TRBD2,.
CASSVSTLTSGSSSNTGELFF,TGTGCCAGCAGCGTATCTACCTTGACTAGCGGGAGTAGTTCGAACACCGGGGAGCTGTTTTTT,TRBV9,TRBJ2-2,TRBD2,once
CASSFAGRGTDTQYF,TGCGCCAGCAGCTTTGCGGGTCGTGGGACAGATACGCAGTATTTT,TRBV5-1,TRBJ2-3,.,.
CASSFVQREQFF,TGTGCCAGCAGCTTCGTCCAGCGGGAGCAGTTCTTC,TRBV7-2,TRBJ2-1,.,.
CASSQRTGAMNTEAFF,TGTGCCAGCAGCCAAAGGACAGGGGCCATGAACACTGAAGCTTTCTTT,TRBV14,TRBJ1-1,TRBD1,.
CASSLDGASGYNEQFF,TGCGCCAGCAGCTTGGATGGGGCTAGCGGTTACAATGAGCAGTTCTTC,TRBV5-1,TRBJ2-1,TRBD2,once
CASTLGEGKGYGYTF,TGTGCCAGTACCCTCGGGGAGGGGAAGGGCTATGGCTACACCTTC,TRBV19,TRBJ1-2,.,few
CASSSAQGNSPLHF,TGTGCCAGCAGTTCAGCGCAGGGGAATTCACCCCTCCACTTT,TRBV28,TRBJ1-6,.,.
CASRREGTLDTGELFF,TGTGCCAGCCGGCGGGAGGGAACCTTGGACACCGGGGAGCTGTTTTTT,TRBV2,TRBJ2-2,TRBD2,.
CASSLNRLAGTETQYF,TGTGCCAGCAGCTTGAACCGACTAGCGGGAACAGAGACCCAGTACTTC,TRBV7-2,TRBJ2-5,TRBD2,.
CASSVRQGSSLPYGYTF,TGTGCCAGCAGCGTTAGACAGGGCAGTTCCTTACCGTACGGCTACACCTTC,TRBV9,TRBJ1-2,TRBD1,once
CASGIPLSGNTIYF,TGTGCCAGCGGCATACCCCTCTCTGGAAACACCATATATTTT,TRBV28,TRBJ1-3,.,.
CASSVRDSSGELFF,TGTGCCAGCAGCGTAAGGGACAGTTCCGGGGAGCTGTTTTTT,TRBV9,TRBJ2-2,TRBD1,.
CASSSEGEVEKLFF,TGCGCCAGCAGCTCGGAGGGAGAGGTCGAAAAACTGTTTTTT,TRBV5-1,TRBJ1-4,.,.
CASSAGGGRDDYGYTF,TGTGCCAGCAGTGCGGGGGGTGGACGGGATGACTATGGCTACACCTTC,TRBV3-1/TRBV3-2,TRBJ1-2,.,.
CASSLAGADTQYF,TGCGCCAGCAGTCTAGCGGGAGCAGATACGCAGTATTTT,TRBV10-2,TRBJ2-3,TRBD2,.
CASSLHRVVANEQFF,TGTGCCAGCAGCTTACACAGGGTTGTAGCTAATGAGCAGTTCTTC,TRBV7-2,TRBJ2-1,.,.
CASSQGGKNYGYTF,TGTGCCAGCAGCCAGGGAGGAAAGAACTATGGCTACACCTTC,TRBV5-8,TRBJ1-2,.,.
CASSESKGAYQPQHF,TGCGCCAGCAGTGAGTCGAAGGGGGCTTATCAGCCCCAGCATTTT,TRBV10-2,TRBJ1-5,TRBD1,.
CATSTFTGQAYNEQFF,TGTGCCACCAGCACATTTACGGGACAAGCCTACAATGAGCAGTTCTTC,TRBV15,TRBJ2-1,.,.
CASSPARREKLFF,TGTGCCAGCTCACCGGCCAGGAGGGAAAAACTGTTTTTT,TRBV18,TRBJ1-4,.,.
CSVDQGGSYNEQFF,TGCAGCGTTGATCAGGGAGGCTCCTACAATGAGCAGTTCTTC,TRBV29-1,TRBJ2-1,.,.
CASSIERQGNTIYF,TGTGCCAGTAGTATAGAGCGACAGGGCAACACCATATATTTT,TRBV19,TRBJ1-3,TRBD1,.
CASSRAGTSSNEQFF,TGTGCCAGCAGCCGAGCCGGGACTAGCTCGAATGAGCAGTTCTTC,TRBV11-3,TRBJ2-1,TRBD2,.
CASSPPGGRRENTEAFF,TGTGCCAGCTCACCACCGGGAGGCCGGCGGGAGAACACTGAAGCTTTCTTT,TRBV18,TRBJ1-1,.,.
CASSSGTGALSNTGELFF,TGTGCCAGCAGCTCCGGGACAGGGGCCCTTTCGAACACCGGGGAGCTGTTTTTT,TRBV7-8,TRBJ2-2,TRBD1,.
CASSPYGELFF,TGTGCCAGCAGTCCCTACGGGGAGCTGTTTTTT,TRBV12-3/TRBV12-4,TRBJ2-2,.,.
CASSSGTGVNSPLHF,TGTGCCAGCAGTTCCGGGACAGGGGTGAATTCACCCCTCCACTTT,TRBV28,TRBJ1-6,TRBD1,.
CASSERGFQETQYF,TGTGCCAGCAGTGAAAGGGGGTTTCAAGAGACCCAGTACTTC,TRBV6-1,TRBJ2-5,.,.
CASNPGGADEKLFF,TGCGCCAGCAATCCAGGGGGCGCAGATGAAAAACTGTTTTTT,TRBV5-1,TRBJ1-4,TRBD1,.
CASSMGGLAGGRGEQFF,TGTGCCAGTAGTATGGGGGGACTAGCGGGAGGAAGGGGAGAGCAGTTCTTC,TRBV19,TRBJ2-1,TRBD2,.
CASRGRTGLNTEAFF,TGTGCCAGTAGAGGACGGACAGGATTGAACACTGAAGCTTTCTTT,TRBV19,TRBJ1-1,TRBD1,.
CAISESVELSNQPQHF,TGTGCCATCAGTGAGTCCGTAGAACTTAGCAATCAGCCCCAGCATTTT,TRBV10-3,TRBJ1-5,.,.
CATSDSGTSDFDEQFF,TGTGCCACCAGTGATTCCGGGACTAGCGATTTCGATGAGCAGTTCTTC,TRBV24-1,TRBJ2-1,TRBD2,.
CASSRGQSLGTGYTF,TGTGCCAGCAGTCGCGGGCAATCCCTAGGTACTGGCTACACCTTC,TRBV6-5,TRBJ1-2,.,.
CATSDGRGQSYNEQFF,TGTGCCACCAGTGATGGGAGGGGTCAATCCTACAATGAGCAGTTCTTC,TRBV24-1,TRBJ2-1,TRBD2,.
CASSRWGAEAFF,TGTGCCAGCAGCCGTTGGGGGGCTGAAGCTTTCTTT,TRBV5-6,TRBJ1-1,.,.